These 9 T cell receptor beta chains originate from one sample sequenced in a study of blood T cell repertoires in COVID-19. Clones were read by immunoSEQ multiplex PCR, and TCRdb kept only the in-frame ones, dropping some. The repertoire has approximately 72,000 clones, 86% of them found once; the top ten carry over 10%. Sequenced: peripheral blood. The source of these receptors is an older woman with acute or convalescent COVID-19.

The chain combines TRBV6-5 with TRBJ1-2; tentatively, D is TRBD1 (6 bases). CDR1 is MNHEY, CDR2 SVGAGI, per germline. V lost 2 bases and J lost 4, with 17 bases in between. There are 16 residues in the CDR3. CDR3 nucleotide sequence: TGTGCCAGCAGTTACGGTTCCTTAGGGGGTCGCTATGGCTACACCTTC. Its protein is CASSYGSLGGRYGYTF.

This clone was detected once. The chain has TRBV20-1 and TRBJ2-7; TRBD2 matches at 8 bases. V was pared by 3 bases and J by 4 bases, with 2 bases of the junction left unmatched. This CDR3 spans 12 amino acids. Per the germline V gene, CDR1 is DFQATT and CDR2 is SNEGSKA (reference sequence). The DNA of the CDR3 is TGCAGTGCTAGTGCTAGCGGGTACGAGCAGTACTTC. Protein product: CSASASGYEQYF.

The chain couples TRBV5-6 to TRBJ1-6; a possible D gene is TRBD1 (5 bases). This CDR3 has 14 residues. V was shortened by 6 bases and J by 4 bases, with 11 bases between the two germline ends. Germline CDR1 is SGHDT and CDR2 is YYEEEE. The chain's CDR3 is CASTDTGYNSPLHF. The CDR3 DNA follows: TGTGCCAGCACCGACACAGGATATAATTCACCCCTCCACTTT.

The DNA of the CDR3 is TGCGCCAGCACCTTCCGGGGGATGAACACTGAAGCTTTCTTT. It specifies CASTFRGMNTEAFF. The chain uses TRBV5-1 and TRBJ1-1; D is possibly TRBD1 (5 bases). Germline V gene lookup returns CDR1 SGHRS and CDR2 YFSETQ. There are 14 residues in the CDR3. V was trimmed by 6 bases and J by 0 bases, leaving 12 bases between them.

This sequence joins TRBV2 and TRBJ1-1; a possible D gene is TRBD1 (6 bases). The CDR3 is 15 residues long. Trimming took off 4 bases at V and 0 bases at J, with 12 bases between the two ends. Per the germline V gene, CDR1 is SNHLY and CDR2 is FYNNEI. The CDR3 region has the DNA TGTGCCAGCAGTGGTTCCAGGGGTTTGAACACTGAAGCTTTCTTT. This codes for CASSGSRGLNTEAFF.

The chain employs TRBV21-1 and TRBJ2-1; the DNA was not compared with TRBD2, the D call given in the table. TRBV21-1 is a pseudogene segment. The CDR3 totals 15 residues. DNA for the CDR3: TGTGCCAGCAGCATCCATTCGGAGTGCCACAATGAGCAGTTCTTC. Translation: CASSIHSECHNEQFF.

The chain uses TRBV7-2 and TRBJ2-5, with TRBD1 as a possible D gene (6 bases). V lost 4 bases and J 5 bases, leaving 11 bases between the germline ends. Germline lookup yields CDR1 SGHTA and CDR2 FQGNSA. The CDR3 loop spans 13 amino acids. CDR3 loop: CASSSTGSETQYF. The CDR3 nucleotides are TGTGCCAGCAGCTCCACAGGGAGCGAGACCCAGTACTTC.

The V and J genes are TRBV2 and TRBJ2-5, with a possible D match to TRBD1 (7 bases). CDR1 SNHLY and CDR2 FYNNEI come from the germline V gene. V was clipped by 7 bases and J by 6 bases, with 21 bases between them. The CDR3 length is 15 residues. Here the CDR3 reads CASTGDGGGAKTQYF. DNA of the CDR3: TGTGCCAGCACGGGAGACGGAGGGGGCGCAAAGACCCAGTACTTC.

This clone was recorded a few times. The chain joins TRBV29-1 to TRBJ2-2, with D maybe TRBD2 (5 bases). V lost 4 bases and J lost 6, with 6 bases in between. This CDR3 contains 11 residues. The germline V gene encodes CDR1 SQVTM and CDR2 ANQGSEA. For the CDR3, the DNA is TGCAGCGTTGCGGGGTCCGGGGAGCTGTTTTTT. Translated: CSVAGSGELFF.